This T cell receptor beta chain came from a study of identifying expanded T cells in peripheral blood. Collection occurred without any documented infections or immune events in donors. This clone was seen more than once but under ten times. Trimming removed 1 base at V and 0 bases at J, with 4 bases between. The CDR3 totals 15 residues. The germline CDR1 and CDR2 sequences are MNHNS and SASEGT. Method: immunoSEQ multiplex PCR; TCRdb's copy keeps in-frame clones and lacks some. Among about 58,000 clones listed, about 83% were seen once. This chain links TRBV6-1 with TRBJ2-6; D is ambiguous. The TCR sequence derives from a person aged 18 to 75 in good health. The specimen was blood. The CDR3 loop reads CASSEEPSGANVLTF. CDR3 bases: TGTGCCAGCAGTGAAGAGCCCTCTGGGGCCAACGTCCTGACTTTC.